These 10 T cell receptor beta chains were sequenced from one sample in a study of blood T cell repertoires in COVID-19. Generated by immunoSEQ multiplex PCR, the TCRdb table keeps only in-frame clones and is missing some. The data show about 260,000 clones, over 70% seen once. Sequencing was performed on peripheral blood. These receptors originate from a woman in her sixties or seventies with COVID-19, enrolled during active disease.

The chain joins TRBV7-2 to TRBJ2-1; the match to TRBD1 covers 8 bases. CDR1 SGHTA and CDR2 FQGNSA come from the germline V gene. The CDR3 sequence is 15 residues long. V shed 5 bases and J 9 bases; nucleotides not matched to a gene: 12. Here the CDR3 reads CASSPSGQGESEQFF. The CDR3, as DNA: TGTGCCAGCAGCCCCTCCGGACAGGGAGAGAGTGAGCAGTTCTTC.

The chain couples TRBV19 to TRBJ2-7, with D possibly being TRBD2 (5 bases). V dropped 5 bases and J dropped 1 base, with 12 bases sitting between them. This CDR3 is built from 14 residues. Germline V gene sequence: CDR1 LNHDA, CDR2 SQIVND (reference sequence). Written as DNA, the CDR3 is TGTGCCAGTAGTCCGAGGACTGGATCCTACGAGCAGTACTTC. Translating it yields CASSPRTGSYEQYF.

The chain employs TRBV18 and TRBJ2-5, with D possibly matching TRBD2 (5 bases). This CDR3 is 13 amino acids long. In germline, CDR1 is KGHSH, CDR2 LQKENI. V was cut by 5 bases and J by 5 bases, with 12 bases left in between. The CDR3 DNA reads as TGTGCCAGCTCAGCGGGCGGGTTGGAGACCCAGTACTTC. Translated, it gives CASSAGGLETQYF.

V and J are TRBV28 and TRBJ2-1; 10 nucleotides align to TRBD2. Trimming at V came to 6 bases and at J to 6 bases, leaving 8 bases not matched to a gene. Germline values: CDR1 MDHEN, CDR2 SYDVKM. This CDR3 contains 15 residues. The CDR3 sequence is CASSKLAGVPNEQFF. In DNA, the CDR3 is TGTGCCAGCAGCAAGCTAGCGGGAGTCCCCAATGAGCAGTTCTTC.

Concerning this clone: The sample has other DNA sequences that encode this CDR3 too. The J gene is TRBJ2-7, the V gene TRBV29-1; 9 bases map to TRBD1. V was pared by 6 bases and J by 5 bases, with 5 bases of the junction left unmatched. Per the germline V gene, CDR1 is SQVTM and CDR2 is ANQGSEA. The CDR3 has 12 amino acids. The CDR3 sequence: CSVDGQGHEQYF. The DNA for the CDR3 is TGCAGCGTGGACGGACAGGGGCACGAGCAGTACTTC.

The V gene is TRBV19, the J gene TRBJ2-7; 7 bases map to TRBD2. The CDR3 consists of 14 residues. CDR1 is LNHDA and CDR2 is SQIVND in the germline V gene (reference sequence). V lost 6 bases to trimming and J lost 3 bases; unmatched junction nucleotides: 8. CDR3 nucleotide sequence: TGTGCCAGTAGGGGGGGACTACCCTTCTACGAGCAGTACTTC. Protein product: CASRGGLPFYEQYF.

This sequence joins TRBV5-4 and TRBJ1-1; TRBD1 might be the D (5 bases). Germline-derived CDR1 and CDR2 are SGHNT and YYREEE (reference sequence). Trimming removed 4 bases from V and 1 base from J, with 17 bases in between. CDR3 length: 16 amino acids. The CDR3 nucleotides are TGTGCCAGCAGCCCCCCTTGGGCAGGGCGGAACACTGAAGCTTTCTTT. It yields the protein CASSPPWAGRNTEAFF.

The rearrangement links TRBV30 to TRBJ1-6; weak D call: TRBD1 (6 bases). Germline-derived CDR1 and CDR2 are GTSNPN and SVGIG (reference sequence). V lost 4 bases and J lost 7, with 17 bases in between. The CDR3 covers 15 residues. The DNA for the CDR3 is TGTGCCTGGACTACCGGGACCCAGGGGAATTCACCCCTCCACTTT. This codes for CAWTTGTQGNSPLHF.

This chain links TRBV28 with TRBJ1-6; D might be TRBD1 (5 bases). CDR3 length: 18 residues. V lost 4 bases to trimming and J lost 0 bases, with 16 bases between them. From germline, CDR1 is MDHEN and CDR2 SYDVKM. This CDR3 reads CASSSPGRASSYNSPLHF. The CDR3, as DNA: TGTGCCAGCAGTTCTCCCGGCAGGGCCAGCTCCTATAATTCACCCCTCCACTTT.

CDR3 in amino acids: CAWTRKFGFYEQYF. The DNA for the CDR3 is TGTGCCTGGACGAGGAAATTTGGGTTCTACGAGCAGTACTTC. The chain has TRBV30 and TRBJ2-7; D gene uncertain. Germline V lookup: CDR1 GTSNPN, CDR2 SVGIG (reference sequence). The CDR3 runs 14 residues. The V gene lost 4 bases and the J gene lost 3 bases, with 16 bases spanning the gap.